The 26 T cell receptor beta chains listed next were all sequenced from one sample in a study of regulatory T cells in long-lasting Graves disease. Combining iRepertoire HTBI primers with Arm-PCR of CDR3 regions, the authors built TCR beta libraries. TCRdb fed the multiplex PCR reads into MiXCR, producing one record per CDR3 protein. The table includes hundreds of thousands of distinct CDR3 sequences, about 15% detected once. Time point of the sample: newly diagnosed GD, antithyroid drugs for less than 3 months. Extracted PBMC RNA gave rise to the TCR library. The same data also went into a second study, on T cells in Graves' hyperthyroidism and ophthalmopathy.

Here the sequenced sample was peripheral blood mononuclear cells (PBMCs), taken at new diagnosis, from a patient treated with antithyroid drugs. These receptors all come from a woman in her thirties or forties with Graves disease.

V gene TRBV20-1 combines with J gene TRBJ1-2, with a possible D match to TRBD1 (6 bases). The CDR3 covers 14 residues. The V and J ends lost 5 bases and 8 bases respectively, with 21 bases between them. Germline V lookup: CDR1 DFQATT, CDR2 SNEGSKA (reference sequence). The CDR3 is CSASGGASVGGYTF. As DNA, the CDR3 is TGCAGTGCTTCTGGGGGGGCCTCGGTGGGGGGCTACACCTTC.

The sample holds a few counts of this clonotype. This chain uses TRBV27 with TRBJ1-6; 9 bases align to TRBD1. CDR1 and CDR2 from the germline V gene are MNHEY and SMNVEV (reference sequence). The ends lost 4 bases at V and 11 bases at J; junction bases unmatched: 18. This CDR3 has 18 residues. The CDR3 region is CASSSPPVGQGLNPPLHF. The CDR3 DNA is TGTGCCAGCAGTTCTCCACCCGTGGGACAGGGCCTAAATCCACCCCTCCACTTT.

This clonotype was picked up many times. The chain has TRBV12-3 or TRBV12-4 and TRBJ2-3, with 7 bases lining up with TRBD1. The CDR3 has 15 residues. V was pared by 8 bases and J by 4 bases, with 12 bases of the junction left unmatched. CDR3 amino acids: CASRNWGQRPDTQYF. In DNA form, the CDR3 reads TGTGCCAGCCGAAATTGGGGACAGAGGCCAGATACGCAGTATTTT.

Here the CDR3 reads CAWSVLGQPQHF. CDR3 nucleotide sequence: TGTGCCTGGAGTGTATTAGGTCAGCCCCAGCATTTT. The rearrangement links TRBV30 to TRBJ1-5; no firm D call. Germline lookup yields CDR1 GTSNPN and CDR2 SVGIG (reference sequence). The V and J ends lost 0 bases and 6 bases respectively, with 6 bases between them. The CDR3 contains 12 residues.

The rearrangement uses TRBV19 and TRBJ2-7, with 10 bases matching TRBD1. The CDR3 sequence is 14 residues long. V lost 3 bases and J lost 8; bases outside the gene matches: 7. From germline, CDR1 is LNHDA and CDR2 SQIVND (reference sequence). CDR3 in DNA: TGTGCCAGTAGTATGACGGGACAGGGGAGTAAGCAGTACTTC. Translation gives CASSMTGQGSKQYF.

The rearrangement links TRBV13 to TRBJ2-1, with D possibly TRBD1 on 5 matching bases. CDR3 size: 17 residues. The germline CDR1 and CDR2 sequences are PRHDT and FYEKMQ (reference sequence). With 0 bases removed from V and 8 bases from J, the gap between germline ends came to 20 bases. CDR3 residues: CASSLGLRGRGGDEQFF. CDR3 nucleotides: TGTGCCAGCAGCTTAGGCCTTAGGGGAAGGGGTGGTGATGAGCAGTTCTTC.

This clonotype was counted many times. V gene TRBV5-1 combines with J gene TRBJ2-7; TRBD2 agrees at 14 bases. The CDR3 runs to 17 residues. With 5 bases clipped from V and 4 bases from J, the junction kept 11 bases outside the gene matches. CDR1 and CDR2 from the germline V gene are SGHRS and YFSETQ. The CDR3 nucleotides are TGCGCCAGCAGGCCAGGACTAGCGGGAGGTGGGCCTTACGAGCAGTACTTC. Translated: CASRPGLAGGGPYEQYF.

This clonotype was counted between two and nine times. V is TRBV3-1 and J is TRBJ2-1; 7 bases match TRBD2. With 3 bases clipped from V and 15 bases from J, the junction kept 5 bases outside the gene matches. The CDR3 sequence is 11 residues long. The germline V gene encodes CDR1 LGHDT and CDR2 YNNKEL (reference sequence). CDR3 sequence reads: CASSHPGGWFF. Here the CDR3 DNA reads TGTGCCAGCAGCCACCCGGGAGGTTGGTTCTTC.

The sample holds many counts of this clonotype. The V call is TRBV30, the J call TRBJ1-1; the D is unclear. Trimming took off 5 bases at V and 2 bases at J, with 9 bases between the two ends. This CDR3 is 12 amino acids long. Germline CDR1 GTSNPN, CDR2 SVGIG (reference sequence). CDR3: CAWGDRNTEAFF. For the CDR3, the DNA is TGTGCCTGGGGTGACCGTAACACTGAAGCTTTCTTT. The variable domain in full, with the rest retrieved from reference TRBV30 and TRBJ1-1, is SQTIHQWPATLVQPVGSPLSLECTVEGTSNPNLYWYRQAAGRGLQLLFYSVGIGQISSEVPQNLSASRPQDRQFILSSKKLLLSDSGFYLCAWGDRNTEAFFGQGTRLTVV.

This clonotype was counted at least ten times. The chain uses TRBV11-3 and TRBJ2-7; D possibly corresponds to TRBD1 (7 bases). The germline V gene has CDR1 SGHNT and CDR2 YENEEA. This CDR3 has 12 amino acids. The germline V and J ends were trimmed by 5 bases and 4 bases, with 9 bases remaining between them. The CDR3 nucleotides read TGTGCCAGCAGCGCGGGACAGTACGAGCAGTACTTC. This sequence encodes CASSAGQYEQYF.

This clonotype occurred many times. The genes are TRBV7-8 and TRBJ1-1, with 8 bases that match TRBD1. Trimming took 2 bases from V and 1 from J; bases not matched to a gene: 3. The germline V gene encodes CDR1 SGHVS and CDR2 FQNEAQ. The CDR3 consists of 15 residues. CDR3 sequence reads: CASSLQGAQNTEAFF. In nucleotides, the CDR3 is TGTGCCAGCAGCTTACAGGGGGCCCAGAACACTGAAGCTTTCTTT.

The DNA for the CDR3 is TGTGCCAGCAGTTACTCCGTCCTCCGGGACAGGGCGTATGGCTACACCTTC. Translating gives CASSYSVLRDRAYGYTF. V gene TRBV6-2 or TRBV6-3 combines with J gene TRBJ1-2, with 9 bases that match TRBD1. CDR3 length equals 17 residues. V lost 0 bases to trimming and J lost 5 bases; unmatched junction nucleotides: 10. The germline V gene encodes CDR1 MNHEY and CDR2 SVGEGT.

The rearrangement uses TRBV5-1 and TRBJ1-2; D is unclear. Trimming stripped 1 base from V and 1 base from J, with 8 bases between. CDR3 length: 14 residues. Germline CDR1 is SGHRS and CDR2 is YFSETQ. The CDR3: CASSLTVFNYGYTF. In DNA form, the CDR3 reads TGCGCCAGCAGCTTGACAGTATTTAACTATGGCTACACCTTC.

The chain employs TRBV2 and TRBJ1-5; D possibly corresponds to TRBD1 (6 bases). Germline V CDR1 and CDR2: SNHLY, FYNNEI. V was clipped by 6 bases and J by 7 bases, with 19 bases between them. The length of the CDR3 is 15 residues. The CDR3 sequence: CASRPGGPEGQPQHF. The DNA for the CDR3 is TGTGCCAGCAGACCGGGGGGGCCAGAAGGGCAGCCCCAGCATTTT.

This clonotype has a count of ten or more. The chain couples TRBV2 to TRBJ1-6, with TRBD1 matching over 7 bases. CDR1 is SNHLY, CDR2 FYNNEI, per germline. The CDR3 runs 14 residues. Trimming at V came to 6 bases and at J to 5 bases, leaving 4 bases not matched to a gene. CDR3 region: CASRDRTNNSPLHF. CDR3 DNA: TGTGCCAGCAGGGACAGGACTAATAATTCACCCCTCCACTTT.

This clonotype occurred many times. The genes are TRBV20-1 and TRBJ2-1; a possible D gene is TRBD2 (6 bases). CDR1 is DFQATT and CDR2 is SNEGSKA in the germline V gene (reference sequence). V was trimmed by 1 base and J by 0 bases, leaving 10 bases between them. CDR3 length equals 15 residues. CDR3 sequence reads: CSARGAGHSYNEQFF. CDR3 bases: TGCAGTGCTAGAGGAGCGGGTCACTCCTACAATGAGCAGTTCTTC.

V usage is TRBV7-8 and J usage is TRBJ2-1, with D maybe TRBD1 (6 bases). V was pared by 5 bases and J by 4 bases, with 12 bases between. The CDR3 loop spans 14 amino acids. Germline CDR1 is SGHVS and CDR2 is FQNEAQ. In DNA form, the CDR3 reads TGTGCCAGCAGCATTGGGGGCGCATACAATGAGCAGTTCTTC. As protein: CASSIGGAYNEQFF.

This clonotype was seen at least ten times. This chain links TRBV10-3 with TRBJ2-7; D could derive from TRBD1 or TRBD2 (5 bases each). CDR1 is ENHRY and CDR2 is SYGVKD in the germline V gene. V gave up 0 bases and J gave up 0 bases, with 12 bases separating them. This CDR3 comprises 16 residues. The CDR3 is CAISESGTKSSYEQYF. Here the CDR3 DNA reads TGTGCCATCAGTGAGTCCGGGACGAAGAGCTCCTACGAGCAGTACTTC.

The V and J genes are TRBV12-3 or TRBV12-4 and TRBJ1-2; TRBD1 agrees at 9 bases. The CDR3 length is 16 residues. J lost 4 bases, V lost 6 bases, and 12 bases had no gene match. Written as DNA, the CDR3 is TGTGCCAGCAGCCCAAGGGGGACAGGGTCTACCTATGGCTACACCTTC. This translates into CASSPRGTGSTYGYTF.

In its sample, this clonotype was seen a few times. The rearrangement uses TRBV20-1 and TRBJ2-1, with 8 bases lining up with TRBD2. J lost 3 bases, V lost 2 bases, and 12 bases had no gene match. The germline CDR1 and CDR2 sequences are DFQATT and SNEGSKA (reference sequence). This CDR3 spans 17 amino acids. Written as DNA, the CDR3 is TGCAGTGCTAGAACCATGGGCCTAGCGGGCTTCTACAATGAGCAGTTCTTC. Its translation: CSARTMGLAGFYNEQFF.

The sample holds many counts of this clonotype. The rearrangement links TRBV7-2 to TRBJ2-3; no reliable D call. The CDR3 is 13 residues long. The germline V gene encodes CDR1 SGHTA and CDR2 FQGNSA. V dropped 3 bases and J dropped 6 bases, with 10 bases sitting between them. Here the CDR3 DNA reads TGTGCCAGCAGCTTTGGGGTTGCGGATACGCAGTATTTT. Amino acids: CASSFGVADTQYF. The entire variable domain, with the rest obtained from reference TRBV7-2 and TRBJ2-3, is as follows: GAGVSQSPSNKVTEKGKDVELRCDPISGHTALYWYRQSLGQGLEFLIYFQGNSAPDKSGLPSDRFSAERTGGSVSTLTIQRTQQEDSAVYLCASSFGVADTQYFGPGTRLTVL.

This clonotype occurred many times. V is TRBV5-1 and J is TRBJ1-1; D might be TRBD1 (6 bases). V lost 4 bases to trimming and J lost 7 bases, with 11 bases between them. Germline V lookup: CDR1 SGHRS, CDR2 YFSETQ. There are 12 residues in the CDR3. The CDR3 coding sequence is TGCGCCAGCAGCACCGGACAGCTTGAAGCTTTCTTT. Amino acid sequence: CASSTGQLEAFF.

The rearrangement joins TRBV24-1 to TRBJ2-3; weak D call: TRBD2 (6 bases). Between the trimmed V and J ends, which lost 0 bases and 11 bases, there was a span of 14 bases. Germline loops: CDR1 KGHDR, CDR2 SFDVKD. The CDR3 totals 14 residues. The CDR3 sequence: CATSDLSNTGVQYF. The DNA for the CDR3 is TGTGCCACCAGTGATTTGAGCAACACGGGAGTGCAGTATTTT.

The chain links TRBV5-1 to TRBJ2-1, with 12 bases matching TRBD2. This CDR3 is 14 amino acids long. V was pared by 6 bases and J by 15 bases, with 13 bases of the junction left unmatched. Per germline, CDR1 SGHRS and CDR2 YFSETQ. In DNA, the CDR3 is TGCGCCAGCAAGGTCCCTAGCGGGAGGGCCTTATGGTTCTTC. Its protein product is CASKVPSGRALWFF. The whole variable domain, remainder taken from reference TRBV5-1 and TRBJ2-1, is KAGVTQTPRYLIKTRGQQVTLSCSPISGHRSVSWYQQTPGQGLQFLFEYFSETQRNKGNFPGRFSGRQFSNSRSEMNVSTLELGDSALYLCASKVPSGRALWFFGPGTRLTVL.

Note on this clonotype: One base away lies a much larger clone, so this may be a sequencing read error. Without the conserved terminal phenylalanine or tryptophan, this CDR3 likely stems from a read error. The gene calls are TRBV6-2 or TRBV6-3 and TRBJ2-3; 12 nucleotides agree with TRBD2. The CDR3 spans 15 residues. Germline V gene lookup returns CDR1 MNHEY and CDR2 SVGEGT. The J segment lost 3 bases and the V segment lost 7 bases, leaving 5 bases of the junction unmatched. The DNA for the CDR3 is TGTGCCAGCAACGGACTAGCGGGACCTACAGATACGCAGTATCTT. This gives the protein CASNGLAGPTDTQYL.

There are many counts of this clonotype. This chain uses TRBV5-1 with TRBJ1-2, with TRBD1 as a possible D gene (5 bases). Germline-derived CDR1 and CDR2 are SGHRS and YFSETQ. Between the trimmed V and J ends, which lost 0 bases and 5 bases, there was a span of 14 bases. This CDR3 spans 15 amino acids. CDR3 coding DNA: TGCGCCAGCAGCTTGGGGTGGCAGGGATCTTATGGCTACACCTTC. Its protein is CASSLGWQGSYGYTF.